This is a list of T cell receptor beta chains from one sample in a study of blood T cell repertoires in COVID-19. Produced via immunoSEQ multiplex PCR; TCRdb's table is partial and in-frame only. Of some 200,000 clones detected, roughly 79% appear once; the ten largest clones hold more than 10%. Sequenced: peripheral blood. The receptors come from an elderly woman with COVID-19, enrolled during active disease. The CDR3 runs from the conserved cysteine through the conserved F or W. The order of the fields is J gene, D gene, V gene, clone size, CDR3 protein, CDR3 DNA. D genes are given only for firm matches. Clone size is not always given. Where it is, it says once, few, many or a class for expanded clones.

j_gene: TRBJ2-3; d_gene: NA; v_gene: TRBV7-6; abundance: once; CDR3aa: CASSRADTQYF; CDR3nt: TGTGCCAGCAGCCGAGCAGATACGCAGTATTTT
j_gene: TRBJ2-6; d_gene: TRBD2; v_gene: TRBV7-2; abundance: NA; CDR3aa: CASIQAGGSGANVLTF; CDR3nt: TGTGCCAGCATTCAAGCGGGAGGTTCTGGGGCCAACGTCCTGACTTTC
j_gene: TRBJ1-2; d_gene: TRBD1; v_gene: TRBV18; abundance: NA; CDR3aa: CASSFEGQSGYTF; CDR3nt: TGTGCCAGCTCCTTCGAGGGACAGAGTGGCTACACCTTC
j_gene: TRBJ2-1; d_gene: TRBD1; v_gene: TRBV9; abundance: once; CDR3aa: CASSVAGSGTGKVNEQFF; CDR3nt: TGTGCCAGCAGCGTAGCGGGTTCCGGGACAGGGAAAGTCAATGAGCAGTTCTTC
j_gene: TRBJ1-2; d_gene: TRBD1; v_gene: TRBV3-1/TRBV3-2; abundance: NA; CDR3aa: CASRKTGGAGKAGYTF; CDR3nt: TGTGCCAGCAGGAAGACAGGGGGCGCGGGAAAAGCGGGCTACACCTTC
j_gene: TRBJ1-2; d_gene: NA; v_gene: TRBV5-8; abundance: NA; CDR3aa: CASSLEDTYGYTF; CDR3nt: TGTGCCAGCAGCTTGGAGGACACCTATGGCTACACCTTC
j_gene: TRBJ2-7; d_gene: NA; v_gene: TRBV28; abundance: NA; CDR3aa: CASSLQGGKGGEQYF; CDR3nt: TGTGCCAGCAGTTTACAAGGTGGGAAGGGAGGCGAGCAGTACTTC
j_gene: TRBJ1-1; d_gene: TRBD1; v_gene: TRBV5-1; abundance: NA; CDR3aa: CASSFGQGRATEAFF; CDR3nt: TGCGCCAGCAGCTTCGGACAGGGGAGAGCGACTGAAGCTTTCTTT
j_gene: TRBJ2-2; d_gene: NA; v_gene: TRBV7-6; abundance: NA; CDR3aa: CASSLGGLLSGELFF; CDR3nt: TGTGCCAGCAGCCTGGGGGGGCTTTTAAGCGGGGAGCTGTTTTTT
j_gene: TRBJ1-2; d_gene: NA; v_gene: TRBV29-1; abundance: NA; CDR3aa: CSVEAGASRIYGYTF; CDR3nt: TGCAGCGTTGAGGCAGGGGCATCCCGCATCTATGGCTACACCTTC
j_gene: TRBJ2-1; d_gene: TRBD2; v_gene: TRBV6-5; abundance: NA; CDR3aa: CASSYSAGVYNEQFF; CDR3nt: TGTGCCAGCAGTTATTCCGCGGGGGTCTACAATGAGCAGTTCTTC
j_gene: TRBJ2-1; d_gene: TRBD2; v_gene: TRBV5-1; abundance: NA; CDR3aa: CASSWTSRNNEQFF; CDR3nt: TGCGCCAGCAGCTGGACTAGCCGTAACAATGAGCAGTTCTTC
j_gene: TRBJ2-3; d_gene: NA; v_gene: TRBV24-1; abundance: NA; CDR3aa: CATSDPSLAGDTQYF; CDR3nt: TGTGCCACCAGTGATCCCTCACTAGCAGGGGATACGCAGTATTTT
j_gene: TRBJ1-4; d_gene: NA; v_gene: TRBV27; abundance: NA; CDR3aa: CASSTPEQGWTNEKLFF; CDR3nt: TGTGCCAGCAGTACCCCCGAACAGGGCTGGACTAATGAAAAACTGTTTTTT
j_gene: TRBJ1-2; d_gene: NA; v_gene: TRBV7-2; abundance: NA; CDR3aa: CASSARTDNRYGYTF; CDR3nt: TGTGCCAGCAGCGCCCGGACAGACAACCGCTATGGCTACACCTTC
j_gene: TRBJ1-1; d_gene: NA; v_gene: TRBV20-1; abundance: many; CDR3aa: CSASNADSSEAFF; CDR3nt: TGCAGTGCTAGTAACGCCGACTCCAGTGAAGCTTTCTTT
j_gene: TRBJ2-7; d_gene: NA; v_gene: TRBV13; abundance: few; CDR3aa: CASSLGASSYEQYF; CDR3nt: TGTGCCAGCAGCTTAGGCGCCAGCTCCTACGAGCAGTACTTC